Reported below is one TCR beta chain. The data were taken from a study of blood T cell repertoires in COVID-19. The wider study: The analysed material was cDNA or gDNA that came from T cells, B-cell-depleted T cells, or PBMCs.

As processed by the authors: Amplifying reference gene primers gave estimates of nucleated cell counts. Using immunoSEQ multiplex PCR, the repertoire was profiled, and TCRdb retains in-frame clones only, with some absent. The V and J calls and the clone size are those of that table, but D and trimming were determined from the DNA. The data contain roughly 100,000 clones, almost 80% of them singletons. Germline loops: CDR1 MDHEN, CDR2 SYDVKM. The trim removed 6 bases at V and 3 bases at J, leaving 12 bases unmatched. The CDR3 length is 16 residues. The sequenced sample consisted of peripheral blood. This chain connects TRBV28 to TRBJ1-2; 8 nucleotides align to TRBD1. This TCR was sampled from a man aged 60-69 years with active or convalescent COVID-19. This chain's CDR3 is CASSSHTGGGYYGYTF. The DNA for the CDR3 is TGTGCCAGCAGCAGTCATACAGGGGGTGGGTACTATGGCTACACCTTC.